This TCR beta chain came from a study of T cell responses to AZD1222 COVID-19 vaccine. Measured with immunoSEQ multiplex PCR; TCRdb has only the in-frame clones, and not every one. The sample yields 130,000 to 150,000 clones, approximately 91% seen once. In regard to this clone: Its antigen remains unidentified.

This CDR3 is 15 amino acids long. CDR1 MNHEY and CDR2 SVGEGT come from the germline V gene. V lost 3 bases, J lost 1 base, and 3 bases stayed unmatched. Study findings and constraints: Unmutated variant regions reportedly attract nearly half of all spike-specific TCRs. Among the donors, most were white British and more were female, and clonal diversity was possibly underestimated. Spike-wide vaccine-associated CD4 TCRs dominated at 160-218 and 743-854. Spike-specific TCR depth and breadth grew after two AZD1222 doses.

This chain joins TRBV6-2 or TRBV6-3 and TRBJ2-3, with TRBD2 matching over 8 bases. The material was peripheral blood, obtained 28 days after the second dose of the MenACWY control vaccine. This receptor was obtained from an adult who received the MenACWY meningococcal vaccine as a control. DNA of the CDR3: TGTGCCAGCAGTTATAGCGGGGACCGCACAGATACGCAGTATTTT. Translated: CASSYSGDRTDTQYF.